What follows is one T cell receptor (beta chain) and its context. The specificity of this receptor is unknown. Per-base qualities were not stored, and no clone one base away is much larger. Each PCR received spiked-in synthetic TCR analog templates so that absolute template abundance could be estimated from read counts. The immunoSEQ assay used bias-controlled V and J gene primers to amplify TCRbeta CDR3 regions from genomic DNA. Rearranged TCRbeta segments were sequenced at approximately 20X coverage. The authors' analysis ran thus. Clustering was used to correct sequencing errors, and CDR3s were annotated against IMGT to assign V, D and J genes. Downstream analyses used only productive TCRbeta rearrangements and left out out-of-frame or stop-codon sequences. To compute clonality, Shannon entropy was normalized by the log of the number of unique productive sequences and then subtracted from one. Clones differing between time points or between blood and tumor were identified using Fisher's exact test with Benjamini-Hochberg correction, with an adjusted p below 0.01 applied as the threshold. TCRdb mirrors the immuneACCESS table, restricted to in-frame sequences. Some clones are absent from its copies; in checked studies, under half trace to an unresolved V gene, and the reason for the others is unknown. The DNA was the basis for D and trimming; V, J and clone size are from that table. Here the sample has approximately 19,000 clones; 75% to 90% occur a single time. Clones ranked in the top ten supply roughly an eighth of the sample.

The data belong to a study of PD-L1 blockade in urothelial cancer (dated by TCRdb to about 2017). Describing the broader study: All patients started therapy at some point between 2014 and 2016 and received atezolizumab 1,200 mg intravenously every 3 weeks. Durable clinical benefit was achieved by nine patients but not by the remaining 20. Blood samples were analyzed at 3 weeks after treatment start (second dose) and at 6 weeks after treatment start. Blood samples gave a median of roughly 150,000 T cells and tens of thousands of unique TCRs, with a median clonality of approximately 0.08. The study was an exploratory multi-omic analysis of somatic, immune and clinical correlates of response to PD-L1 blockade with atezolizumab in urothelial cancer. Pretreatment tumor samples and matched peripheral blood, collected serially before and after atezolizumab treatment, underwent TCR sequencing. Durable clinical benefit meant progression-free survival longer than 6 months, and TCR features were also tested against progression-free and overall survival. In the same patients, whole exome sequencing and RNA sequencing of pretreatment tumors were performed in addition to TCR sequencing. About 90% of the 29 patients were identified as males with urothelial cancer of bladder origin, and a prior smoking history was reported by 18 of 29 patients. Over 28 patients had pretreatment blood TCR-seq, approximately 24 had at least one posttreatment blood collection, and approximately 24 had tumor TCR-seq. Patients had an ECOG performance status of 0 or 1 and had received between 0 and 3 prior chemotherapy regimens.

The paper as a whole reports these results and caveats: Because of the small sample size (n ≈ 31) and the many exploratory analyses performed, the results are intended to be regarded as hypothesis-generating. Greater expansion of tumor-associated TCR clones in peripheral blood 3 weeks after the start of treatment was observed in patients with durable benefit (n of about 20, p = 0.022). Improved progression-free and overall survival was associated with having pretreatment peripheral blood TCR clonality below the median.

This sample's time point label indicates: pretreatment peripheral blood. The cohort comprised more than 25 patients with locally advanced or metastatic urothelial carcinoma treated at Memorial Sloan Kettering on a trial protocol. Peripheral blood mononuclear cells were collected pretreatment and during treatment, with between 1 and 8 total time points per patient. The Qiagen DNeasy Blood extraction kit was used to purify genomic DNA from total PBMCs and tumor samples. PBMCs were collected pretreatment and during treatment, and were isolated and stored as previously described. Inclusive of the bounding cysteine and phenylalanine, the CDR3 is 14 residues long. Only the CDR3 part of the read is kept: 42 bases, read in frame from the first base. The germline V gene (reference sequence) provides CDR1 LNHDA and CDR2 SQIVND. V and J are trimmed by 5 bases and 2 bases, and the gene matches miss 5 bases of the junction.

Here the chain combines TRBV19 and TRBJ2-7, with 8 central nucleotides matching TRBD1. This material consisted of PBMCs, taken around atezolizumab (anti-PD-L1) treatment. The receptor was derived from a man between 65 and 85 years old with urothelial cancer. The CDR3 protein sequence reads: CASSLGTGPYEQYF. The DNA is as follows: TGTGCCAGTAGTCTCGGGACAGGACCCTACGAGCAGTACTTC. When the CDR3 is completed using the reference TRBV19 and TRBJ2-7 genes on either side, the full variable domain is DGGITQSPKYLFRKEGQNVTLSCEQNLNHDAMYWYRQDPGQGLRLIYYSQIVNDFQKGDIAEGYSVSREKKESFPLTVTSAQKNPTAFYLCASSLGTGPYEQYFGPGTRLTVT.